The 26 T cell receptor beta chains below all came from one sample that was sequenced in a study of T cells in Graves' hyperthyroidism and ophthalmopathy. TCR beta CDR3 regions were amplified from RNA transcripts. The HTBI primer set served for first-round RT-PCR of the TCR CDR3. TCRdb analysed the multiplex PCR reads with MiXCR anew, one entry per CDR3 protein. The repertoire holds some 760,000 distinct CDR3 sequences, with about 14% as singletons. The sequenced material came from blood. These receptors were obtained from a woman younger than 35 with Graves' hyperthyroidism.

This clonotype was seen only a few times. The chain employs TRBV19 and TRBJ2-2, with D maybe TRBD2 (6 bases). Looked up from germline, CDR1 is LNHDA and CDR2 is SQIVND (reference sequence). The CDR3 spans 15 residues. Trimming removed 3 bases at V and 4 bases at J, with 12 bases between. The CDR3 nucleotides are TGTGCCAGTAGTATTGAGGCAGCGGGCACCGGGGAGCTGTTTTTT. The encoded protein is CASSIEAAGTGELFF.

This clonotype was seen many times. The chain joins TRBV12-5 to TRBJ2-5, with D perhaps matching TRBD2 (6 bases). Trimming stripped 7 bases from V and 4 bases from J, with 16 bases between. CDR1 is LGHNT, CDR2 FRNRAP, per germline. The CDR3 extends over 14 amino acids. CDR3 region: CASAEGLSGETQYF. CDR3 DNA: TGTGCTAGTGCTGAGGGACTTTCGGGAGAGACCCAGTACTTC.

At least ten counts were recorded for this clonotype. The J gene is TRBJ1-5, the V gene TRBV30, with 7 bases matching TRBD1. CDR3 length equals 16 residues. J was trimmed by 0 bases and V by 3 bases; bases with no gene match: 8. Germline-derived CDR1 and CDR2 are GTSNPN and SVGIG (reference sequence). In DNA form, the CDR3 reads TGTGCCTGGAGGAGACAGGGACTATATAGCAATCAGCCCCAGCATTTT. Translating gives CAWRRQGLYSNQPQHF.

This clonotype was seen repeatedly, ten times or more. This chain joins TRBV2 and TRBJ2-3; either TRBD1 or TRBD2 may fit D (6 bases each). V lost 1 base to trimming and J lost 2 bases, with 13 bases between them. There are 16 residues in the CDR3. The germline CDR1 and CDR2 sequences are SNHLY and FYNNEI. In DNA form, the CDR3 reads TGTGCCAGCAGTGAAGGCCCCGGGGGCCCCACAGATACGCAGTATTTT. It specifies CASSEGPGGPTDTQYF.

This clonotype occurred many times. This chain uses TRBV29-1 with TRBJ2-7; 10 positions match TRBD1. Per germline, CDR1 SQVTM and CDR2 ANQGSEA. This CDR3 is built from 13 residues. V lost 5 bases, J lost 2 bases, and 3 bases stayed unmatched. The DNA for the CDR3 is TGCAGCGTTAGGACAGGGGGGGCCTACGAGCAGTACTTC. Its translation: CSVRTGGAYEQYF.

Only one count was recorded for this clonotype. The J gene is TRBJ2-1, the V gene TRBV24-1; unclear D gene. V was trimmed by 1 base and J by 6 bases, leaving 3 bases between them. The CDR3 runs 12 residues. Looked up from germline, CDR1 is KGHDR and CDR2 is SFDVKD. The DNA for the CDR3 is TGTGCCACCAGTGATTTTCGCAATGAGCAGTTCTTC. This gives the protein CATSDFRNEQFF.

This clonotype was detected ten times or more. DNA of the CDR3: TGTGCCAGCAGCTCCGGACTAGCGGGAGGGCAAGAGCAGTACTTC. Amino acids: CASSSGLAGGQEQYF. The genes are TRBV7-2 and TRBJ2-7, with 15 bases identical to TRBD2. The CDR3 totals 15 residues. Germline lookup yields CDR1 SGHTA and CDR2 FQGNSA. Trimming at V came to 4 bases and at J to 7 bases, leaving 5 bases not matched to a gene. Combining the CDR3 with reference TRBV7-2 and TRBJ2-7 gives the whole variable domain GAGVSQSPSNKVTEKGKDVELRCDPISGHTALYWYRQSLGQGLEFLIYFQGNSAPDKSGLPSDRFSAERTGGSVSTLTIQRTQQEDSAVYLCASSSGLAGGQEQYFGPGTRLTVT.

This clonotype has just a few counts. The rearrangement links TRBV28 to TRBJ2-7, with D tentatively TRBD1 (5 bases). Germline lookup yields CDR1 MDHEN and CDR2 SYDVKM. V lost 7 bases and J lost 2, with 12 bases in between. This CDR3 comprises 13 residues. In nucleotides, the CDR3 is TGTGCCAGCACCCAGGGTTCTACCTACGAGCAGTACTTC. Protein product: CASTQGSTYEQYF.

This clonotype was seen ten or more times. The chain combines TRBV6-2 or TRBV6-3 with TRBJ1-1; 7 bases line up with TRBD1. The CDR3 runs 15 residues. The ends lost 5 bases at V and 4 bases at J; junction bases unmatched: 10. Germline-derived CDR1 and CDR2 are MNHEY and SVGEGT. The CDR3 DNA is TGTGCCAGCAGTCCTACAGGGGATTGGAGCACTGAAGCTTTCTTT. Translating it yields CASSPTGDWSTEAFF.

This clonotype occurred many times. The chain couples TRBV2 to TRBJ1-1; D is possibly TRBD1 (5 bases). Per germline, CDR1 SNHLY and CDR2 FYNNEI. This CDR3 contains 14 residues. V lost 9 bases, J lost 1 base, and 15 bases lay in between. In DNA form, the CDR3 reads TGTGCCAGTCACCCAGGGAGGGGGAACACTGAAGCTTTCTTT. It specifies CASHPGRGNTEAFF.

The chain employs TRBV4-3 and TRBJ1-4; 7 bases fit TRBD1. This CDR3 spans 15 amino acids. Germline V lookup: CDR1 LGHNA, CDR2 YSLEER. V gave up 1 base and J gave up 7 bases; unmatched junction bases: 6. CDR3 amino acids: CASSQGSGTAEKLFF. For the CDR3, the DNA is TGCGCCAGCAGCCAAGGATCAGGGACAGCTGAAAAACTGTTTTTT.

The chain is built from TRBV24-1 and TRBJ2-3, with 7 nucleotides matching TRBD1. This CDR3 comprises 16 residues. Germline loops: CDR1 KGHDR, CDR2 SFDVKD. V was pared by 3 bases and J by 6 bases, with 11 bases of the junction left unmatched. The DNA for the CDR3 is TGTGCCACCAGTGATCTGAAGGGGGCCCGCAGGGATACGCAGTATTTT. This gives the protein CATSDLKGARRDTQYF.

This clonotype has a count of ten or more. The genes are TRBV7-3 and TRBJ2-7; 7 nucleotides agree with TRBD2. Trimming removed 4 bases from V and 6 bases from J; junction bases left unmatched: 6. The CDR3 covers 13 residues. CDR1 SGHTA and CDR2 FQGTGA come from the germline V gene. CDR3 in DNA: TGTGCCAGCAGCTCAAATCCGGGGGGCGAGCAGTACTTC. It specifies CASSSNPGGEQYF. Using reference TRBV7-3 and TRBJ2-7 for the parts outside the CDR3, the full variable domain is GAGVSQTPSNKVTEKGKYVELRCDPISGHTALYWYRQSLGQGPEFLIYFQGTGAADDSGLPNDRFFAVRPEGSVSTLKIQRTERGDSAVYLCASSSNPGGEQYFGPGTRLTVT.

This clonotype was seen only once. J is TRBJ1-1 and V is TRBV6-9; no reliable D call. This CDR3 spans 17 amino acids. The germline gives CDR1 MNHGY, CDR2 SVAAGI. V lost 3 bases and J 0 bases, leaving 17 bases between the germline ends. In nucleotides, the CDR3 is TGTGCCAGCAGTTACGTTTGGATGGGAGGTATGAACACTGAAGCTTTCTTT. Translation gives CASSYVWMGGMNTEAFF.

Many counts were recorded for this clonotype. This sequence joins TRBV11-2 and TRBJ1-1; maybe TRBD1 (6 bases). This CDR3 region has 15 residues. V lost 4 bases and J lost 0, with 12 bases in between. Per germline, CDR1 SGHAT and CDR2 FQNNGV. The chain's CDR3 is CASSSRGSVNTEAFF. As DNA, the CDR3 is TGTGCCAGCAGCTCCAGGGGTTCTGTGAACACTGAAGCTTTCTTT.

This sequence joins TRBV6-4 and TRBJ2-3; 12 bases match TRBD2. The ends lost 3 bases at V and 5 bases at J; junction bases unmatched: 3. The V gene's germline CDR1 is MRHNA and CDR2 SNTAGT. The CDR3 is 15 amino acids. In DNA form, the CDR3 reads TGTGCCAGCAGTGAACTAGCGGGAGGTAGAGATACGCAGTATTTT. Residues: CASSELAGGRDTQYF.

This clonotype was counted many times. This chain joins TRBV28 and TRBJ1-5; D is perhaps TRBD1 (5 bases). Between the trimmed V and J ends, which lost 6 bases and 7 bases, there was a span of 16 bases. Germline CDR1 MDHEN, CDR2 SYDVKM. This CDR3 region has 14 residues. CDR3 residues: CASRHTGWGQPQHF. The CDR3 coding sequence is TGTGCCAGCAGACACACAGGTTGGGGACAGCCCCAGCATTTT.

This clonotype appeared many times. The V call is TRBV13, the J call TRBJ1-1, with D unresolved. The CDR3 is 15 amino acids. Trimming cost V 1 base and J 1 base, with 10 bases left between them. Germline lookup yields CDR1 PRHDT and CDR2 FYEKMQ (reference sequence). For the CDR3, the DNA is TGTGCCAGCAGCTTAGAAGGGTCTAAGAACACTGAAGCTTTCTTT. Translation: CASSLEGSKNTEAFF. Complete variable domain (other parts from reference TRBV13 and TRBJ1-1): AAGVIQSPRHLIKEKRETATLKCYPIPRHDTVYWYQQGPGQDPQFLISFYEKMQSDKGSIPDRFSAQQFSDYHSELNMSSLELGDSALYFCASSLEGSKNTEAFFGQGTRLTVV.

This clonotype showed up many times. The chain joins TRBV20-1 to TRBJ2-2, with 9 bases aligning to TRBD2. The length of the CDR3 is 17 residues. Germline V CDR1 and CDR2: DFQATT, SNEGSKA (reference sequence). With V trimmed by 1 base and J by 1 base, 7 bases remained unmatched. CDR3 sequence reads: CSARALTSGLNTGELFF. The CDR3 DNA sequence: TGCAGTGCTAGAGCTTTGACTAGCGGATTGAACACCGGGGAGCTGTTTTTT.

This clonotype was observed at least ten times. The chain combines TRBV28 with TRBJ2-1; 11 bases fit TRBD2. This CDR3 has 16 residues. Germline V lookup: CDR1 MDHEN, CDR2 SYDVKM. V was clipped by 5 bases and J by 3 bases; unmatched bases: 6. CDR3: CASSPAGLADYNEQFF. The CDR3 DNA reads as TGTGCCAGCAGTCCCGCGGGACTAGCGGACTACAATGAGCAGTTCTTC.

In its sample, this clonotype was seen a few times. The chain combines TRBV20-1 with TRBJ2-4; 7 bases map to TRBD1. The CDR3 is 16 residues long. CDR1 and CDR2 from the germline V gene are DFQATT and SNEGSKA (reference sequence). After removal of 5 bases from V and 6 bases from J, the junction contained 16 bases not matched to a gene. In DNA form, the CDR3 reads TGCAGTGCTGAAGCTACTTTCCCGGACAGGTTAAACATTCAGTACTTC. Encoded protein: CSAEATFPDRLNIQYF.

This clonotype occurred many times. The chain carries TRBV20-1 and TRBJ2-3, with D perhaps assigned TRBD1 or TRBD2 (5 bases each). V dropped 3 bases and J dropped 5 bases, with 15 bases sitting between them. The CDR3 sequence is 14 residues long. CDR1 is DFQATT and CDR2 is SNEGSKA in the germline V gene (reference sequence). CDR3 in amino acids: CSARLAIGGDTQYF. CDR3 sequence (DNA): TGCAGTGCTAGGCTCGCGATTGGGGGAGATACGCAGTATTTT.

This clonotype came up a few times. The chain has TRBV6-5 and TRBJ2-7; D might be TRBD1 (5 bases). With 2 bases removed from V and 3 bases from J, the gap between germline ends came to 17 bases. The germline gives CDR1 MNHEY, CDR2 SVGAGI. The CDR3 is made up of 16 amino acids. The CDR3 DNA follows: TGTGCCAGCAGTTACGATCTTGGGGCGGTAGGCTACGAGCAGTACTTC. Translation gives CASSYDLGAVGYEQYF.

This clonotype was recorded at least ten times. The chain has TRBV5-6 and TRBJ2-5; 11 bases match TRBD1. The CDR3 extends over 14 amino acids. With 2 bases clipped from V and 4 bases from J, the junction kept 1 base outside the gene matches. Looked up from germline, CDR1 is SGHDT and CDR2 is YYEEEE. The CDR3 DNA follows: TGTGCCAGCAGCTTAGGACAGGGGGCAGAGACCCAGTACTTC. It is translated as CASSLGQGAETQYF.

This chain uses TRBV4-1 with TRBJ1-5; a possible D gene is TRBD1 (5 bases). Germline V gene lookup returns CDR1 MGHRA and CDR2 YSYEKL. The V and J ends lost 1 base and 8 bases respectively, with 15 bases between them. CDR3 length: 15 residues. Here the CDR3 reads CASSQVPEGAKPQHF. The DNA for the CDR3 is TGCGCCAGCAGCCAAGTCCCCGAAGGGGCGAAGCCCCAGCATTTT.

V gene TRBV29-1 combines with J gene TRBJ2-3, with 7 nucleotides matching TRBD1. CDR3 length: 13 amino acids. Germline assignment: CDR1 SQVTM and CDR2 ANQGSEA. Losses at the gene ends were 7 bases for V and 0 bases for J; bases not matched to a gene: 4. CDR3 in DNA: TGCAGCGCCAGGGGACAGAGCACAGATACGCAGTATTTT. It is translated as CSARGQSTDTQYF.